The next 10 T cell receptor beta chains were all read from a single sample in a study of post-analysis software for immune sequencing data (dated by TCRdb to about 2015). The research as a whole found: Patients showed significantly higher frequencies than controls for roughly five TRBV segments, among them TRBV5-6, TRBV5-1 and TRBV20-1.

Library preparation was by PCR. Data came from an Illumina HiSeq 2500. To reduce PCR and sequencing biases, unique molecular identifiers were built into the TCR beta cDNA libraries. The public reads were reanalyzed by TCRdb: fastp trimming at Q25, MiXCR alignment, in-frame beta chains only. Rows merge per CDR3 protein into single entries with the most common DNA and genes. Here the sample has around 700,000 distinct CDR3 sequences; 59% occur a single time. The top ten hold around 10% of the sample. For these TCRs, the target antigens are not known. The sequenced sample consisted of blood. The receptor source for this set is a girl aged 2-9 years with multiple sclerosis.

This clonotype was seen a few times. The CDR3 reads CASSNGTGGLNEQFF. The CDR3 bases are TGCGCCAGCAGCAACGGGACAGGGGGCTTGAATGAGCAGTTCTTC. The rearrangement uses TRBV5-1 and TRBJ2-1; 12 nucleotides match TRBD1. The CDR3 contains 15 residues. The J segment lost 7 bases and the V segment lost 4 bases, leaving 6 bases of the junction unmatched. Germline CDR1 SGHRS, CDR2 YFSETQ.

The sample holds a few counts of this clonotype. The V and J genes are TRBV12-3 or TRBV12-4 and TRBJ2-1; 10 bases agree with TRBD1. Losses at the gene ends were 3 bases for V and 4 bases for J; bases not matched to a gene: 3. This CDR3 has 15 residues. CDR3 DNA: TGTGCCAGCAGTTTGGGGACAGGGGAGTACAATGAGCAGTTCTTC. Protein: CASSLGTGEYNEQFF.

Only a few counts were recorded for this clonotype. J is TRBJ2-1 and V is TRBV6-4; TRBD2 aligns across 10 bases. The CDR3 has 15 amino acids. V shed 5 bases and J 8 bases; nucleotides not matched to a gene: 9. Germline V gives CDR1 MRHNA, CDR2 SNTAGT. CDR3 in amino acids: CASSNLASGRHEQFF. The CDR3 coding sequence is TGTGCCAGCAGTAATCTAGCTAGCGGGAGACATGAGCAGTTCTTC.

This sequence joins TRBV29-1 and TRBJ2-5; D perhaps matches TRBD2 (5 bases). Germline V gene lookup returns CDR1 SQVTM and CDR2 ANQGSEA. The CDR3 is 13 residues long. Trimming stripped 1 base from V and 3 bases from J, with 9 bases between. CDR3 in DNA: TGCAGCGTTGAAGGAAATAGCGAAGAGACCCAGTACTTC. Its translation is CSVEGNSEETQYF.

With respect to this clonotype: This could be a read error, since a much larger clone is one nucleotide away. This CDR3 reads CAVSDSTSGSGDEQFF. Here the CDR3 DNA reads TGTGCCGTCAGTGATTCGACTAGCGGGAGTGGAGATGAGCAGTTCTTC. The chain employs TRBV10-3 and TRBJ2-1; 12 positions match TRBD2. Germline V lookup: CDR1 ENHRY, CDR2 SYGVKD. This CDR3 spans 16 amino acids.

V usage is TRBV18 and J usage is TRBJ1-5; TRBD1 agrees at 8 bases. The germline V gene encodes CDR1 KGHSH and CDR2 LQKENI. The CDR3 has 16 residues. V lost 2 bases, J lost 0 bases, and 3 bases stayed unmatched. The CDR3 protein is CASSPGQGASNQPQHF. The CDR3 nucleotides are TGTGCCAGCTCACCAGGGCAGGGGGCTAGCAATCAGCCCCAGCATTTT.

This sequence joins TRBV5-6 and TRBJ1-2, with a possible D match to TRBD1 (6 bases). Trimming stripped 5 bases from V and 6 bases from J, with 14 bases between. CDR3 length: 13 amino acids. Per the germline V gene, CDR1 is SGHDT and CDR2 is YYEEEE. The CDR3 DNA is TGTGCCAGCAGATACAGGGCCCGCGATGGCTACACCTTC. As protein: CASRYRARDGYTF.

The rearrangement joins TRBV30 to TRBJ2-3; no reliable D call. The CDR3 contains 16 residues. V lost 2 bases and J 3 bases, leaving 18 bases between the germline ends. From germline, CDR1 is GTSNPN and CDR2 SVGIG (reference sequence). The CDR3 protein is CAWSPDPVLRTDTQYF. CDR3 bases: TGTGCCTGGAGTCCGGACCCAGTGCTTAGGACAGATACGCAGTATTTT. Filled out from reference TRBV30 and TRBJ2-3, the complete variable domain reads SQTIHQWPATLVQPVGSPLSLECTVEGTSNPNLYWYRQAAGRGLQLLFYSVGIGQISSEVPQNLSASRPQDRQFILSSKKLLLSDSGFYLCAWSPDPVLRTDTQYFGPGTRLTVL.

The chain has TRBV12-3 or TRBV12-4 and TRBJ1-2; D is unresolved. V was trimmed by 5 bases and J by 8 bases, leaving 15 bases between them. The CDR3 contains 13 residues. The CDR3 DNA reads as TGTGCCAGCAGTCTAAGTCACGTTGGAGGCTACACCTTC. Amino acid sequence: CASSLSHVGGYTF.

The chain recombines TRBV6-5 with TRBJ2-3, with 7 bases identical to TRBD2. J gave up 3 bases and V 8 bases, and 8 bases lay outside the gene matches. Germline CDR1 reads MNHEY; CDR2 reads SVGAGI. The CDR3 contains 14 residues. For the CDR3, the DNA is TGTGCCAGCCTCCCCGGCGGGGGAACAGATACGCAGTATTTT. Its protein is CASLPGGGTDTQYF.